This TCR beta chain was captured in a study of cytomegalovirus exposure and HLA in healthy donors. Study outcomes and limitations: In a later analysis, donors in an Asian-associated ancestry cluster reportedly had fewer N-insertions in productive TCRs than the cohort mean.

This clone was seen only a few times. What it binds is not known. There are 15 residues in the CDR3. Trimming cost V 5 bases and J 2 bases, with 13 bases left between them. Germline V gene lookup returns CDR1 MNHEY and CDR2 SVGAGI. PCR primers comprised 60 Vbeta and 13 Jbeta primers. Generated by immunoSEQ multiplex PCR, the TCRdb table keeps only in-frame clones and is missing some. Among roughly 110,000 clones, 70% to 85% were seen once, and the ten largest hold more than 4%. Sequencing was performed on PBMCs. The clonotype was recovered from a male donor in good health and CMV-seronegative. The chain couples TRBV6-5 to TRBJ1-5; no clear D. The CDR3 spells CASSLVGLGNQPQHF. In nucleotides, the CDR3 is TGTGCCAGCAGTCTGGTCGGTTTGGGCAATCAGCCCCAGCATTTT.